Below, one TCR beta chain is given with its context. The antigen is undetermined. The record originates from a study of blood T cells in healthy people across ages. Study-wide background: Template-switching capture recovered about one barcoded beta molecule per two T cells.

Study conclusions and caveats: Greater diversity and more naive CD4+ cells were seen in long-lived donors than in aged donors. Investigators viewed diversity estimates from one million T cells as underestimates, the study reported.

Germline loops: CDR1 SGHRS, CDR2 YFSETQ. The CDR3 is made up of 14 amino acids. V gave up 7 bases and J gave up 5 bases, with 17 bases separating them. Combining a sample-barcoded 5' primer with a J-beta primer mix, a second PCR ran for about 7 to 11 cycles. Every cDNA was tagged by a template-switch adaptor with 12 random nucleotides. TCRdb recomputed calls from the 5' RACE reads with MiXCR, one row per CDR3 protein. The profile shows hundreds of thousands of distinct CDR3 sequences, 22% of them singletons. The sequencing sample was made of blood. The chain joins TRBV5-1 to TRBJ2-3, with a possible D match to TRBD1 (6 bases). This TCR came from a man between 65 and 85 years old in good health. CDR3 in DNA: TGCGCCAGCGGGGGCGGCTATGAGGGAGATACGCAGTATTTT. Translating gives CASGGGYEGDTQYF.